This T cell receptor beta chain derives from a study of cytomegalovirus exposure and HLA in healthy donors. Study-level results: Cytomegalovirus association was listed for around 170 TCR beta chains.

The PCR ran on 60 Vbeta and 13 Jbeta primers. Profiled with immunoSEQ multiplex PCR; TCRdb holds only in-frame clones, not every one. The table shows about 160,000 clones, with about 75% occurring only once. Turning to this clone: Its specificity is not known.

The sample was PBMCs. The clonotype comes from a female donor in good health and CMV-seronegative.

CDR3 in DNA: TGTGCCAGCAGCTTAGGAGGAGGTTTAGCCAAAAACATTCAGTACTTC. Its translation is CASSLGGGLAKNIQYF. The chain is built from TRBV7-2 and TRBJ2-4; a weak D match, TRBD2 (5 bases). This CDR3 has 16 amino acids. V was trimmed by 1 base and J by 0 bases, leaving 10 bases between them. Germline V gene data show CDR1 as SGHTA and CDR2 as FQGNSA.